The 3 T cell receptor beta chains in this list originate from one sample, sequenced in a study of naive and memory T cell subsets. Both TRBC1 and TRBC2 were covered by a beta constant-region primer of two equimolar oligonucleotides. The ligated cDNA underwent four PCR rounds using SP2 and nested alpha and beta constant-region primers. TCRdb re-analysed the UMI-ligation and nested PCR reads in MiXCR, keeping a single row per CDR3 protein. The sample comprises approximately 80,000 distinct CDR3 sequences, 9% of which are singletons, and less than 1.5% rests with the top ten. The sample consisted of naive CD8+ T cells from blood. The receptors derive from a human donor in good health.

This clonotype was seen ten or more times. This chain connects TRBV6-1 to TRBJ2-5, with 8 positions matching TRBD1. The germline CDR1 and CDR2 sequences are MNHNS and SASEGT. Trimming removed 5 bases from V and 2 bases from J; junction bases left unmatched: 4. The CDR3 is made up of 14 amino acids. CDR3 bases: TGTGCCAGCAGTATCAACAGGGGGCAAGAGACCCAGTACTTC. Amino acids: CASSINRGQETQYF.

The table lists this clonotype with many counts. The rearrangement uses TRBV3-1 and TRBJ2-3, with 8 bases that match TRBD2. CDR1 and CDR2 from the germline V gene are LGHDT and YNNKEL (reference sequence). The CDR3 contains 18 residues. Unmatched junction bases numbered 11, after V lost 1 base and J lost 2 bases. CDR3 sequence (DNA): TGTGCCAGCAGCCAAGTTTTGAGGCTAGCGGGCATCACAGATACGCAGTATTTT. It codes for CASSQVLRLAGITDTQYF.

This clonotype was detected many times. The chain employs TRBV5-6 and TRBJ2-7; D gene uncertain. The CDR3 covers 13 residues. Trimming shortened V by 3 bases and J by 1 base, and 8 bases separated the two germline ends. The V gene's germline CDR1 is SGHDT and CDR2 YYEEEE. CDR3 coding DNA: TGTGCCAGCAGCTCTGGACGGTCCTACGAGCAGTACTTC. Translating it yields CASSSGRSYEQYF.